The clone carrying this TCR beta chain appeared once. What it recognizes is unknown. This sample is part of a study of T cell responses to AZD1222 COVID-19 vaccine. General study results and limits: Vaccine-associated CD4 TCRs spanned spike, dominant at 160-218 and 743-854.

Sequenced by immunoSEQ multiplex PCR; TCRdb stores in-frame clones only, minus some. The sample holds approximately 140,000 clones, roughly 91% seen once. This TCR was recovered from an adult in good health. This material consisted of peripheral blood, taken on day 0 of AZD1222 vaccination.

The CDR3 loop reads CASQHPGQGAWEQFF. CDR3 sequence (DNA): TGTGCCAGTCAGCATCCGGGACAGGGGGCTTGGGAGCAGTTCTTC. The chain recombines TRBV27 with TRBJ2-1; TRBD1 aligns across 12 bases. J was trimmed by 10 bases and V by 9 bases; bases with no gene match: 13. This CDR3 spans 15 amino acids. The germline V gene has CDR1 MNHEY and CDR2 SMNVEV (reference sequence).